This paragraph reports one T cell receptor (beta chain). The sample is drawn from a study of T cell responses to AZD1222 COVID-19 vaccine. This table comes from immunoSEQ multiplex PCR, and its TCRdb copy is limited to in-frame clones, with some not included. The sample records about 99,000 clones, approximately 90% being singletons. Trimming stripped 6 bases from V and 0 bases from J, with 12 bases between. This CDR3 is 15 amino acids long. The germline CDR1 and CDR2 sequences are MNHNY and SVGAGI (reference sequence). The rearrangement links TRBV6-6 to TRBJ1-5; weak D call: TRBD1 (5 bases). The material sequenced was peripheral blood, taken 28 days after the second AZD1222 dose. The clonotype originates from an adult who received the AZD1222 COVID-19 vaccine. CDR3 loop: CASRIDSFSNQPQHF. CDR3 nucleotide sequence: TGTGCCAGCAGGATTGACAGTTTTAGCAATCAGCCCCAGCATTTT.